The 30 T cell receptor beta chains below were found in one sample sequenced in a study of cytomegalovirus exposure and HLA in healthy donors. The PCR had 60 Vbeta and 13 Jbeta primers. Repertoires were generated with immunoSEQ multiplex PCR, while TCRdb's copy carries only in-frame clones and drops some. The profile shows roughly 93,000 clones, 65% to 80% of them singletons. Input material: PBMCs. The receptors were gathered from a man aged 40-49 years in good health and CMV-seronegative.

The CDR3: CASRPGQGARREQYF. Written as DNA, the CDR3 is TGTGCCAGCAGACCCGGACAGGGGGCGAGGCGCGAGCAGTACTTC. J is TRBJ2-7 and V is TRBV5-6; 11 nucleotides align to TRBD1. V shed 5 bases and J 6 bases; nucleotides not matched to a gene: 10. CDR1 and CDR2 from the germline V gene are SGHDT and YYEEEE. The CDR3 has 15 amino acids.

This clone was detected a few times. The rearrangement links TRBV7-8 to TRBJ2-3; TRBD2 agrees at 13 bases. The CDR3 extends over 16 amino acids. Germline trimming cut 4 bases from V and 2 bases from J; bases unmatched to any gene: 3. Germline CDR1 and CDR2: SGHVS and FQNEAQ. This CDR3 reads CASSYGLAGVTDTQYF. CDR3 sequence (DNA): TGTGCCAGCAGCTATGGACTAGCGGGGGTCACAGATACGCAGTATTTT.

The V gene is TRBV6-1, the J gene TRBJ2-7, with 10 bases that match TRBD2. Germline CDR1 is MNHNS and CDR2 is SASEGT. The V and J ends lost 7 bases and 2 bases, in that order; junction bases with no gene match: 5. The CDR3 runs 14 residues. The CDR3 region is CASTLAGEAYEQYF. DNA for the CDR3: TGTGCCAGCACTCTAGCGGGGGAGGCCTACGAGCAGTACTTC.

The chain couples TRBV18 to TRBJ2-2; TRBD1 matches at 7 bases. Germline V gene sequence: CDR1 KGHSH, CDR2 LQKENI. Unmatched junction bases numbered 5, after V lost 2 bases and J lost 2 bases. This CDR3 spans 16 amino acids. The CDR3 spells CASSPVAGGNTGELFF. CDR3 DNA: TGTGCCAGCTCACCAGTGGCAGGGGGTAACACCGGGGAGCTGTTTTTT.

The chain has TRBV11-2 and TRBJ2-1, with 9 nucleotides matching TRBD1. The V segment lost 8 bases and the J segment 8 bases; nucleotides outside the gene matches: 7. The germline V gene encodes CDR1 SGHAT and CDR2 FQNNGV. The CDR3 is made up of 13 amino acids. CDR3: CASGGDRDDEQFF. DNA for the CDR3: TGTGCCAGCGGGGGGGACAGGGACGATGAGCAGTTCTTC.

This chain uses TRBV6-5 with TRBJ2-6, with a possible D match to TRBD2 (5 bases). The V end was cut by 6 bases, the J end by 2 bases, with 8 bases between. The CDR3 extends over 14 amino acids. Germline V CDR1 and CDR2: MNHEY, SVGAGI. The CDR3: CASRRAAGANVLTF. The CDR3 coding sequence is TGTGCCAGCAGAAGAGCGGCTGGGGCCAACGTCCTGACTTTC.

V usage is TRBV27 and J usage is TRBJ2-5; 10 bases are shared with TRBD2. This CDR3 contains 18 residues. After removal of 4 bases from V and 1 base from J, the junction contained 12 bases not matched to a gene. The V gene's germline CDR1 is MNHEY and CDR2 SMNVEV (reference sequence). Here the CDR3 DNA reads TGTGCCAGCAGTTCACCCGGGACTAGCGACGTTGGCCAAGAGACCCAGTACTTC. Residues: CASSSPGTSDVGQETQYF.

The rearrangement joins TRBV27 to TRBJ1-2; a weak D match, TRBD1 (5 bases). Trimming removed 5 bases from V and 4 bases from J, with 17 bases in between. Germline CDR1 MNHEY, CDR2 SMNVEV (reference sequence). This CDR3 spans 15 amino acids. The CDR3 reads CASSVLPQGSYGYTF. CDR3 coding DNA: TGTGCCAGCAGTGTACTACCCCAGGGATCCTATGGCTACACCTTC.

The chain has TRBV5-1 and TRBJ1-1; TRBD1 agrees at 7 bases. The CDR3 consists of 12 residues. V shed 7 bases and J 11 bases; nucleotides not matched to a gene: 11. Germline V gene data show CDR1 as SGHRS and CDR2 as YFSETQ. In DNA form, the CDR3 reads TGCGCCAGCTCCTCGGGAGAGGGGGCGGCTTTCTTT. The encoded protein is CASSSGEGAAFF.

The J gene is TRBJ1-5, the V gene TRBV6-6; 10 nucleotides agree with TRBD1. This CDR3 contains 14 residues. V trimming: 2 bases; J trimming: 6 bases; junction bases outside the gene matches: 1. In germline, CDR1 is MNHNY, CDR2 SVGAGI (reference sequence). Written as DNA, the CDR3 is TGTGCCAGCAGTTACCGGACAGGGGGTCAGCCCCAGCATTTT. Protein sequence: CASSYRTGGQPQHF.

V and J are TRBV4-3 and TRBJ1-6; 8 positions match TRBD1. CDR1 is LGHNA, CDR2 YSLEER, per germline. The CDR3 loop spans 16 amino acids. With V trimmed by 0 bases and J by 8 bases, 6 bases remained unmatched. CDR3: CASSQDLSGGDSPLHF. In DNA form, the CDR3 reads TGCGCCAGCAGCCAAGACTTATCAGGGGGCGATTCACCCCTCCACTTT.

This chain joins TRBV5-4 and TRBJ2-7; maybe TRBD2 (5 bases). Germline CDR1 reads SGHNT; CDR2 reads YYREEE (reference sequence). The CDR3 covers 13 residues. V gave up 8 bases and J gave up 3 bases, with 15 bases separating them. The CDR3: CASRRLGGYEQYF. The CDR3, as DNA: TGTGCCAGTCGGCGCCTAGGAGGCTACGAGCAGTACTTC. The whole variable domain, filled in from reference TRBV5-4 and TRBJ2-7, reads ETGVTQSPTHLIKTRGQQVTLRCSSQSGHNTVSWYQQALGQGPQFIFQYYREEENGRGNFPPRFSGLQFPNYSSELNVNALELDDSALYLCASRRLGGYEQYFGPGTRLTVT.

This chain uses TRBV6-4 with TRBJ2-3, with TRBD2 matching 12 bases. The CDR3 extends over 17 amino acids. The junction had 11 bases not matched to a gene; V was cut back by 4 bases and J by 6 bases. Germline assignment: CDR1 MRHNA and CDR2 SNTAGT. The CDR3 spells CASSGISSSGGVDTQYF. The DNA for the CDR3 is TGTGCCAGCAGTGGGATATCATCTAGCGGGGGGGTCGATACGCAGTATTTT.

The chain employs TRBV30 and TRBJ1-5; 10 positions agree with TRBD1. CDR1 and CDR2 from the germline V gene are GTSNPN and SVGIG (reference sequence). V trimming: 0 bases; J trimming: 5 bases; junction bases outside the gene matches: 1. The CDR3 runs 14 residues. The CDR3 DNA sequence: TGTGCCTGGAGTGTGGGACAGGGGTATCAGCCCCAGCATTTT. This codes for CAWSVGQGYQPQHF.

The chain is built from TRBV6-1 and TRBJ1-1; tentatively, D is TRBD1 (5 bases). The germline V gene encodes CDR1 MNHNS and CDR2 SASEGT. The V end was cut by 8 bases, the J end by 3 bases, with 16 bases between. The length of the CDR3 is 14 residues. CDR3 nucleotides: TGTGCCAGCGCACGGGGGGGAGGGGACACTGAAGCTTTCTTT. The encoded protein is CASARGGGDTEAFF.

The chain couples TRBV2 to TRBJ1-2; tentatively, D is TRBD1 (5 bases). V lost 2 bases, J lost 5 bases, and 12 bases lay in between. The CDR3 is 14 amino acids. CDR1 SNHLY and CDR2 FYNNEI come from the germline V gene. CDR3 coding DNA: TGTGCCAGCAGTGAATATGGGGCGGAATATGGCTACACCTTC. This gives the protein CASSEYGAEYGYTF.

CDR3 nucleotide sequence: TGCGCCAGCGGTAAAGCGGGGGCTCAAGAGACCCAGTACTTC. Encoded protein: CASGKAGAQETQYF. V gene TRBV5-1 combines with J gene TRBJ2-5, with 8 bases aligning to TRBD2. This CDR3 spans 14 amino acids. The V segment lost 7 bases and the J segment 2 bases; nucleotides outside the gene matches: 7. Germline V lookup: CDR1 SGHRS, CDR2 YFSETQ.

This clone was recorded a few times. V gene TRBV30 combines with J gene TRBJ1-1; D unresolved. Trimming stripped 3 bases from V and 4 bases from J, with 12 bases between. The CDR3 is 13 amino acids. The germline CDR1 and CDR2 sequences are GTSNPN and SVGIG (reference sequence). CDR3 protein: CAWRPGHVTEAFF. The CDR3 DNA follows: TGTGCCTGGAGACCGGGTCATGTCACTGAAGCTTTCTTT.

In nucleotides, the CDR3 is TGTGCCAGCAGTTATGGAACAGACTATGGCTACACCTTC. It translates to CASSYGTDYGYTF. This chain joins TRBV6-5 and TRBJ1-2; no clear D gene. CDR1 MNHEY and CDR2 SVGAGI come from the germline V gene. The CDR3 runs to 13 residues. The V gene lost 3 bases and the J gene lost 3 bases, with 8 bases spanning the gap.

V gene TRBV7-9 combines with J gene TRBJ2-7, with TRBD1 matching 12 bases. Trimming at V came to 5 bases and at J to 6 bases, leaving 8 bases not matched to a gene. Germline loops: CDR1 SEHNR, CDR2 FQNEAQ (reference sequence). This CDR3 spans 15 amino acids. The CDR3 region has the DNA TGTGCCAGCAGCGCCCCGGGACAGGGGGCGGGCGAGCAGTACTTC. As protein: CASSAPGQGAGEQYF. Looking up the rest from reference TRBV7-9 and TRBJ2-7 gives the full variable domain: DTGVSQNPRHKITKRGQNVTFRCDPISEHNRLYWYRQTLGQGPEFLTYFQNEAQLEKSRLLSDRFSAERPKGSFSTLEIQRTEQGDSAMYLCASSAPGQGAGEQYFGPGTRLTVT.

The chain carries TRBV9 and TRBJ1-1; 7 bases agree with TRBD1. The CDR3 contains 15 residues. Germline V gives CDR1 SGDLS, CDR2 YYNGEE. V dropped 3 bases and J dropped 0; count of bases not matched to a gene: 5. CDR3 residues: CASSGGQAVNTEAFF. DNA of the CDR3: TGTGCCAGCAGCGGTGGACAGGCTGTGAACACTGAAGCTTTCTTT.

This clone was counted once. The gene calls are TRBV4-3 and TRBJ2-7; 9 positions match TRBD2. CDR1 is LGHNA, CDR2 YSLEER, per germline. The J segment lost 3 bases and the V segment lost 4 bases, leaving 16 bases of the junction unmatched. The CDR3 covers 18 residues. In DNA, the CDR3 is TGCGCCAGCAGCCGGCACCTCTCTCTACAGCGGGGGGTCTACGAGCAGTACTTC. Translating gives CASSRHLSLQRGVYEQYF.

CDR3 protein: CASSVEGVAAYGYTF. In DNA, the CDR3 is TGTGCCAGCAGCGTAGAAGGGGTTGCCGCCTATGGCTACACCTTC. The chain combines TRBV9 with TRBJ1-2, with a possible D match to TRBD1 (5 bases). Trimming cost V 0 bases and J 4 bases, with 13 bases left between them. This CDR3 is 15 amino acids long. Germline V gives CDR1 SGDLS, CDR2 YYNGEE.

This clone was observed a handful of times. This CDR3 is CASNNRESGSPLHF. CDR3 sequence (DNA): TGCGCCAGCAATAACCGGGAGTCTGGTTCACCCCTCCACTTT. The chain carries TRBV23-1 and TRBJ1-6; unclear D gene. TRBV23-1 is noted as an ORF with a role that remains uncertain. The V end lost 7 bases, the J end lost 9 bases, and 16 bases lay between the germline ends. The CDR3 extends over 14 amino acids.

CDR3 DNA: TGTGCCAGCAGCGTAGAGGGCGGGCGGAATTCACCCCTCCACTTT. Protein product: CASSVEGGRNSPLHF. The J gene is TRBJ1-6, the V gene TRBV9, with unresolved D. The CDR3 covers 15 residues. Looked up from germline, CDR1 is SGDLS and CDR2 is YYNGEE. V gave up 0 bases and J gave up 7 bases, with 11 bases separating them.

This chain links TRBV18 with TRBJ1-2, with 7 nucleotides matching TRBD1. The CDR3 consists of 15 residues. With V trimmed by 4 bases and J by 6 bases, 11 bases remained unmatched. CDR1 KGHSH and CDR2 LQKENI come from the germline V gene. For the CDR3, the DNA is TGTGCCAGCTCACTAGTAAGACAGGGACCTAATGGCTACACCTTC. It is translated as CASSLVRQGPNGYTF.

The gene calls are TRBV7-5 and TRBJ2-3; the DNA was not used to check the table's D call, TRBD1. TRBV7-5 is listed as a pseudogene. The CDR3 loop spans 19 amino acids. The CDR3 loop is CVRSSTGLSNPNSTDTQYF. In DNA, the CDR3 is TGTGTCAGAAGCTCCACAGGGCTCTCAAATCCCAATAGCACAGATACGCAGTATTTT.

V gene TRBV14 combines with J gene TRBJ2-1, with a tentative D call TRBD1 (6 bases). The CDR3 spans 12 residues. Trimming stripped 1 base from V and 11 bases from J, with 9 bases between. Germline V gives CDR1 SGHDN, CDR2 FVKESK. CDR3 sequence reads: CASSQAGAQQFF. The CDR3 bases are TGTGCCAGCAGCCAAGCAGGGGCGCAGCAGTTCTTC. Together with reference TRBV14 and TRBJ2-1, the CDR3 gives the full variable domain: EAGVTQFPSHSVIEKGQTVTLRCDPISGHDNLYWYRRVMGKEIKFLLHFVKESKQDESGMPNNRFLAERTGGTYSTLKVQPAELEDSGVYFCASSQAGAQQFFGPGTRLTVL.

The chain joins TRBV7-6 to TRBJ1-6, with a weak D call TRBD1 (6 bases). The V end was cut by 6 bases, the J end by 4 bases, with 22 bases between. Germline V lookup: CDR1 SGHVS, CDR2 FNYEAQ. The CDR3 contains 18 residues. For the CDR3, the DNA is TGTGCCAGCAGTCCATTTCCCGGGACGGACAGATATAATTCACCCCTCCACTTT. Protein sequence: CASSPFPGTDRYNSPLHF.

The J gene is TRBJ2-1, the V gene TRBV19, with D possibly TRBD1 on 5 matching bases. This CDR3 contains 13 residues. Germline V gene data show CDR1 as LNHDA and CDR2 as SQIVND (reference sequence). The V end lost 10 bases, the J end lost 7 bases, and 17 bases lay between the germline ends. CDR3 in amino acids: CATRGRGTNEQFF. The CDR3 DNA reads TGTGCCACCCGAGGAAGGGGCACGAATGAGCAGTTCTTC.